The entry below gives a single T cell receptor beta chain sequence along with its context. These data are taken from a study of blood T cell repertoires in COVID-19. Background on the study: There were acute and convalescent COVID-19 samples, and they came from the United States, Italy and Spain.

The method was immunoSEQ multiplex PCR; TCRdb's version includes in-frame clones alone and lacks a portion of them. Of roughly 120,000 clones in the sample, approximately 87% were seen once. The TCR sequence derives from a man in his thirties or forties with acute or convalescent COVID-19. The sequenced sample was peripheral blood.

This chain's CDR3 is CATSLSSYNEQFF. CDR3 bases: TGTGCCACCTCCCTGAGCTCCTACAATGAGCAGTTCTTC. This chain links TRBV24-1 with TRBJ2-1; D uncertain. Germline assignment: CDR1 KGHDR and CDR2 SFDVKD. This CDR3 has 13 amino acids. V was clipped by 9 bases and J by 0 bases, with 8 bases between them.